This T cell receptor (beta chain) was sequenced in a study of cytomegalovirus exposure and HLA in healthy donors (TCRdb year 2017). Study-wide context: An earlier analysis of approximately 640 of the donors reported 276 Gb of sequence data and 117 million unique TCR beta sequences from about 179 million T cells. The genetic ancestry cluster associated with self-reported Caucasian donors included 70% to 85% of the 350 to 500 genotyped donors. Rather than drawing on any new phenotypic data, the later analysis identified candidate immune exposures from TCR beta sequences and the way those sequences occurred across donors. The aim of the study was to test whether cataloging public T cell receptors could identify signatures of past pathogen exposure. In an earlier analysis of 500 to 650 of the donors, high-throughput TCR beta sequencing was used to judge whether each TCR beta V gene segment behaved as functional or pseudogenic. An early release that covered around 590 HLA-typed donors contained approximately 300 gigabases of sequencing data and approximately 85 million unique TCR sequences. All discovery cohort repertoires had been generated on a single sequencing platform. Typing coverage varied by locus: 629-630 donors for A, B, C, DRB1 and DQB1; roughly 560 for DQA1; some 610 for DPA1; roughly 450 for DPB1. The T cell repertoires of 666 subjects were profiled by immunosequencing and related to cytomegalovirus serostatus. Alongside the repertoire data, information on donor age, sex, ethnicity and CMV serostatus was compiled. Besides the first cohort of 666 subjects, a separate validation cohort made up of over 95 different subjects was used. Genome-wide SNP genotypes for about 55% of the roughly 670 donors were used in a later genetic analysis, which treated that subset as a discovery cohort. On average, around 240,000 unique TCR beta nucleotide sequences were sequenced per donor among a few hundred genotyped donors of the cohort, with roughly 18% of those sequences being non-productive. Roughly five DR-DQ haplotypes were handled as single units for association and clustering, since linkage in the cohort was strong. To predict cytomegalovirus infection status, the study combined high-throughput TCR immunosequencing, statistical association of individual TCRs with disease status, and machine learning. A later analysis re-examined previously published TCR beta repertoires from 610 or so donors and added high-resolution HLA genotyping to investigate patterns of TCR occurrence. Class I and class II HLA loci were covered by the typing at four-digit resolution.

The cohort comprised 550 to 700 healthy bone marrow donors. At the time of sampling, all cohort members were nominally healthy, though unrecorded immune exposures were likely present. The donor was CMV seropositive and belonged to the group of 270 or so seropositive cohort members. Every donor gave a peripheral blood sample, and the peripheral blood mononuclear cells from that sample were used for TCR beta sequencing. The Qiagen DNeasy Blood Extraction Kit was used to extract genomic DNA from the blood cell samples. Worth noting for this clone: Its specific antigen is unknown. The input lacks base qualities; no much larger clone sits a single base away.

Paper-wide results and their limitations: According to a later analysis, most CMV-associated TCR beta chains appeared to be HLA-restricted, and the HLA associations seemed to be driven largely by CMV exposure. HLA typing was unavailable for some donors at each locus, so association tests used only the typed subset. V-gene and J-gene trimming of TCR beta chains was associated with a missense DCLRE1C variant in a later genetic analysis, and the association was replicated in an independent cohort. Presence/absence analyses assumed roughly uniform sequencing depth across donors, an assumption that may not hold. Some IMGT-functional V segments, including TRBV6-2 and TRBV6-3, could not be distinguished by the 87-base-pair reads and were therefore excluded. Cytomegalovirus status was reported to be diagnosed by the classifier with high specificity and sensitivity in both the original and validation cohorts. Correlated functional status among segregating V segments might reflect linkage disequilibrium, but an unknown experimental factor could not be ruled out. A later analysis found that HLA-associated TCR beta chains were more clonally expanded and had lower generation probabilities than equally common non-associated chains. Immune exposure information for the cohort was limited to CMV serostatus. Most TCR sequences were observed very rarely across donors, whereas some public TCRs were present in many individuals. A group of highly shared sequence variants was considered likely to be a technical artifact of the sequencing pipeline. The study listed over 150 TCR beta chains as associated with cytomegalovirus. In vitro tests confirmed that a few of the cytomegalovirus-associated TCR beta chains recognize cytomegalovirus antigens. In a later analysis, about 17,000 TCR beta sequences were associated with specific HLA alleles at a false discovery rate of 0.05. The authors suggested that the approach could potentially be generalized to other disease states and immunological phenotypes. The cohort was sequenced for TCR beta chains only, and without alpha or paired-chain data the features that could be detected were limited. When HLA alleles, especially DR and DQ, strongly co-occurred, TCR associations were difficult to assign to individual alleles. In a later analysis, several top co-occurrence clusters were reported to appear linked to parvovirus B19, influenza, CMV and Epstein-Barr virus. According to a later analysis, TCR association rates differed among HLA loci, with DRB1 alleles showing the most associated TCRs and HLA-C alleles showing the fewest. Because counts were too low, seventeen rarely observed V segments, including chromosome 9 orphons, were left out of the earlier analysis of 587 of the donors. According to a later genetic analysis, donors in an Asian-associated ancestry cluster had fewer N-insertions in productive TCRs than the roughly 700-donor mean. A further reported finding was that TCR beta sequences accurately predicted the HLA-A and HLA-B alleles for most subjects in the first cohort. An earlier analysis of approximately 600 of the donors showed that most TCR beta V segments appeared in productive rearrangements either about 87% or about 30% of the time, which broadly matched IMGT annotations.

Library generation was performed with the immunoSEQ multiplex PCR assay. The multiplex PCR relied on a mix of 60 forward primers for TCR Vbeta segments and 13 reverse primers for TCR Jbeta segments. The CDR3 region of rearranged TCR beta genes was amplified from genomic DNA with a multiplex PCR assay. The amplified TCR beta libraries were sequenced on the Illumina HiSeq System as 87-base-pair reads. The paper's data handling went like this. Across the 500 to 850 repertoires, a later analysis counted tens of millions of unique TCR beta chains, around 11 million of which were shared by at least two donors. Raw reads were error-corrected and collapsed into unique sequences with a nearest-neighbor algorithm that merged closely related sequences to remove PCR and sequencing errors. V, D and J gene segments were assigned by aligning CDR3 sequences to IMGT reference sequences. For a sequence to be retained, a match of at least six nucleotides was required to both a V gene segment and a J gene segment. A rearrangement was called productive if the CDR3 had no stop codons and remained in frame with V and J, and every other rearrangement was called non-productive. CDR3 was defined by IMGT convention, running from the second conserved V-encoded cysteine to the conserved J-encoded phenylalanine. The earlier analysis of more than 450 of the donors excluded sequences that lacked an unambiguous match to a single V gene segment. In an earlier analysis of about 590 of the donors, a V segment was called functional when productive rearrangements were above 56.7%, and segregating when the standard deviation between donors exceeded 5%. A statistical classification framework was built for diagnosing cytomegalovirus status from the catalog of TCR beta chain sequences. In a later analysis, V and J genes were assigned by comparing TCR nucleotide sequences against IMGT/GENE-DB human TR gene sequences. The TCRdist pipeline was used in a later analysis to assign CDR3 sequences and most-parsimonious VDJ recombination scenarios. In a later analysis, each TCR beta chain was defined by its CDR3 amino acid sequence together with its V-gene family, and reads without a unique V-gene family were excluded. To address suspected cross-contamination and a sequencing artifact, a later analysis removed around 590 highly shared, low-generation-probability nucleotide sequences. In a later analysis, a clonal expansion index for each public chain was calculated from normalized within-repertoire ranks of inferred template counts. In a later analysis, generation probabilities were computed with a VDJ recombination model fitted to out-of-frame rearrangements, and the resulting probabilities were checked against IGoR. In a later analysis, hypergeometric tests were used to score TCR-TCR, TCR-HLA and TCR-CMV co-occurrence, with a repertoire-size bias correction applied to TCR pairs. To estimate false discovery rates, a later analysis permuted the HLA or CMV assignments 20 times. In a later analysis, co-occurring TCRs were grouped using DBSCAN, with TCRdist sequence similarity added in when clustering inside HLA-allele-positive subsets. Repertoires with fewer than 30,000 or more than 120,000 public chains were left out of co-occurrence clustering, as were five repertoires with anomalous nucleotide sharing. This is the immuneACCESS table as TCRdb keeps it, with only in-frame sequences that have V and J called. A part of the clones is gone; compared with another copy, unresolved V genes explain less than half, and the rest is unexplained. For V, J and clone size, that table is used; D and trimming come from the DNA. For this sample there are about 180,000 clones; roughly 84% appear just once. The biggest ten clones account for around 1.2% of the sample.

Trimming takes 6 bases off V and 4 bases off J; junction bases not matched to a gene: 7. In the germline V gene, CDR1 corresponds to MNHEY and CDR2 to SVGAGI. From its cysteine to its phenylalanine, the CDR3 spans 15 amino acids. CDR3 DNA only is kept here, 45 bases in frame from base 1. The TCR sequence derives from a girl aged 2-10 years in good health and CMV-seropositive. Sequenced input: PBMCs. This chain joins TRBV6-5 to TRBJ1-3; 9 nucleotides in the junction match TRBD1. The nucleotide sequence is given as TGTGCCAGCAGGAAAACAGGGGGCGAGGGAAACACCATATATTTT. Translated, this is CASRKTGGEGNTIYF.